Below, 11 T cell receptor beta chains from the same sample are listed, as sequenced in a study of identifying expanded T cells in peripheral blood. Only in-frame clones appear in the TCRdb table, and some are missing; sequencing was by immunoSEQ multiplex PCR. The sample holds 100,000 or so clones, around nine tenths seen once. Sequencing was performed on blood. Source of these receptors: a person aged 18 to 69 in good health.

The V and J genes are TRBV6-5 and TRBJ2-7; perhaps TRBD2 as D (5 bases). V lost 0 bases and J lost 2, with 8 bases in between. Germline CDR1 MNHEY, CDR2 SVGAGI. The CDR3 consists of 14 residues. For the CDR3, the DNA is TGTGCCAGCAGTTACTCTAGGCGGGCCTACGAGCAGTACTTC. It is translated as CASSYSRRAYEQYF.

The sample holds one count of this clone. This rearrangement joins TRBV7-9 to TRBJ2-6; the D gene is possibly TRBD2 (5 bases). The CDR3 covers 16 residues. V was pared by 5 bases and J by 1 base, with 12 bases between. Germline V CDR1 and CDR2: SEHNR, FQNEAQ (reference sequence). CDR3 DNA: TGTGCCAGCAGCGAACGGGAACGATCTGGGGCCAACGTCCTGACTTTC. Translation gives CASSERERSGANVLTF. The entire variable domain, with the rest obtained from reference TRBV7-9 and TRBJ2-6, is as follows: DTGVSQNPRHKITKRGQNVTFRCDPISEHNRLYWYRQTLGQGPEFLTYFQNEAQLEKSRLLSDRFSAERPKGSFSTLEIQRTEQGDSAMYLCASSERERSGANVLTFGAGSRLTVL.

The chain employs TRBV6-5 and TRBJ2-7; TRBD1 agrees at 10 bases. With 7 bases clipped from V and 2 bases from J, the junction kept 2 bases outside the gene matches. CDR3 length: 13 residues. Germline V gene lookup returns CDR1 MNHEY and CDR2 SVGAGI. The CDR3 sequence is CASKGQGAYEQYF. The CDR3, as DNA: TGTGCCAGCAAAGGACAGGGGGCCTACGAGCAGTACTTC.

The chain combines TRBV7-2 with TRBJ1-2; 11 bases are shared with TRBD1. CDR3 size: 14 residues. V gave up 1 base and J gave up 7 bases; unmatched junction bases: 2. CDR1 is SGHTA, CDR2 FQGNSA, per germline. This chain's CDR3 is CASSLVGTGGGYTF. CDR3 coding DNA: TGTGCCAGCAGCTTAGTCGGGACAGGGGGTGGCTACACCTTC.

Only a few counts were recorded for this clone. V usage is TRBV30 and J usage is TRBJ1-1; D is ambiguous. With 3 bases removed from V and 0 bases from J, the gap between germline ends came to 11 bases. The CDR3 extends over 14 amino acids. Per germline, CDR1 GTSNPN and CDR2 SVGIG (reference sequence). The CDR3: CAWRRTDLNTEAFF. The CDR3 DNA reads TGTGCCTGGAGACGGACGGATCTGAACACTGAAGCTTTCTTT. Supplemented by reference TRBV30 and TRBJ1-1, the full variable domain reads SQTIHQWPATLVQPVGSPLSLECTVEGTSNPNLYWYRQAAGRGLQLLFYSVGIGQISSEVPQNLSASRPQDRQFILSSKKLLLSDSGFYLCAWRRTDLNTEAFFGQGTRLTVV.

The rearrangement joins TRBV5-6 to TRBJ2-1; the D gene is possibly TRBD2 (6 bases). The CDR3 is 15 amino acids. Germline V CDR1 and CDR2: SGHDT, YYEEEE. V was trimmed by 3 bases and J by 0 bases, leaving 10 bases between them. The CDR3 DNA is TGTGCCAGCAGCTGGGGACTCTCCTCCTACAATGAGCAGTTCTTC. Encoded protein: CASSWGLSSYNEQFF.

In this sample, this clone turned up once. This chain joins TRBV5-1 and TRBJ2-3; 13 bases match TRBD2. The germline CDR1 and CDR2 sequences are SGHRS and YFSETQ. Trimming at V came to 0 bases and at J to 4 bases, leaving 14 bases not matched to a gene. This CDR3 is built from 20 residues. CDR3 in amino acids: CASSLGSLGLAGVVADTQYF. In DNA, the CDR3 is TGCGCCAGCAGCTTGGGGTCCCTCGGACTAGCGGGAGTTGTCGCAGATACGCAGTATTTT.

The rearrangement joins TRBV27 to TRBJ1-1; no reliable D call. Germline V gene lookup returns CDR1 MNHEY and CDR2 SMNVEV (reference sequence). Trimming cost V 3 bases and J 1 base, with 9 bases left between them. There are 14 residues in the CDR3. CDR3 sequence reads: CASSLMNRNTEAFF. The CDR3 bases are TGTGCCAGCAGTTTGATGAATAGGAACACTGAAGCTTTCTTT.

The V and J genes are TRBV19 and TRBJ2-5; 8 positions match TRBD1. V was clipped by 6 bases and J by 4 bases; unmatched bases: 10. Germline V gene data show CDR1 as LNHDA and CDR2 as SQIVND (reference sequence). This CDR3 contains 15 residues. The CDR3 here is CASRPTGGYGETQYF. The CDR3 nucleotides read TGTGCCAGTAGACCTACAGGGGGTTATGGAGAGACCCAGTACTTC.

The CDR3 nucleotides read TGCGCCAGCAGCTCGGACGGACTGCGGCCCGAGCAGTACTTC. As protein: CASSSDGLRPEQYF. The V and J genes are TRBV5-1 and TRBJ2-5, with D tentatively TRBD2 (5 bases). The J call is uncertain, as TRBJ2-7 better fits the DNA end. There are 14 residues in the CDR3. Germline assignment: CDR1 SGHRS and CDR2 YFSETQ.

The gene calls are TRBV30 and TRBJ2-1; 10 bases align to TRBD2. Germline V gene data show CDR1 as GTSNPN and CDR2 as SVGIG (reference sequence). With 3 bases clipped from V and 9 bases from J, the junction kept 8 bases outside the gene matches. The CDR3 consists of 14 residues. CDR3 sequence reads: CAWRAAGGRGEQFF. CDR3 bases: TGTGCCTGGAGAGCAGCGGGGGGGCGTGGTGAGCAGTTCTTC.